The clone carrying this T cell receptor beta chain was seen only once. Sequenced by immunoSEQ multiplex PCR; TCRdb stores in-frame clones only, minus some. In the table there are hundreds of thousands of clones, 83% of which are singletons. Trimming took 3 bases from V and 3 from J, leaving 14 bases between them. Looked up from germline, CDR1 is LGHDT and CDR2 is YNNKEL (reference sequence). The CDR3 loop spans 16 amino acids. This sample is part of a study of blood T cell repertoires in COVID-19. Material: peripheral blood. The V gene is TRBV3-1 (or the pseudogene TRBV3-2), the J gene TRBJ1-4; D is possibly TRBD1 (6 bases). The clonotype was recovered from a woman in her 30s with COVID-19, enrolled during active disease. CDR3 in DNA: TGTGCCAGCAGCCAGGTTACCCAGGGGCCTAATGAAAAACTGTTTTTT. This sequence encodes CASSQVTQGPNEKLFF.